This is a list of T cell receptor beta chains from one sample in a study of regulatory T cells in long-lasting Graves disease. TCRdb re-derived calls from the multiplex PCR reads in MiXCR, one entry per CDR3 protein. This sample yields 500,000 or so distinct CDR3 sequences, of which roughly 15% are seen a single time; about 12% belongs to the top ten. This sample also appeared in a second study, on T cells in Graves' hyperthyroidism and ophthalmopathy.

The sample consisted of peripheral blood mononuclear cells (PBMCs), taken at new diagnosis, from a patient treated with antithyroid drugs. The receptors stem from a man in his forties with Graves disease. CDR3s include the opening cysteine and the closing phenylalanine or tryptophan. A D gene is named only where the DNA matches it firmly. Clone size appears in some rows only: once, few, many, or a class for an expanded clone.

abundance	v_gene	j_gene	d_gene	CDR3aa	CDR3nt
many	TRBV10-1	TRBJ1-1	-	CASSESGRATEAFF	TGCGCCAGCAGTGAGTCGGGACGAGCCACTGAAGCTTTCTTT
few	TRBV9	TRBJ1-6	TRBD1	CASSVTGGNSPLHF	TGTGCCAGCAGCGTGACAGGGGGTAATTCACCCCTCCACTTT
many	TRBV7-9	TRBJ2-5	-	CASSLDSGETQYF	TGTGCCAGCAGCTTAGATTCCGGGGAGACCCAGTACTTC
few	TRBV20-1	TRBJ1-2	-	CSARGLQGLGGGYTF	TGCAGTGCTAGGGGTCTTCAGGGGCTCGGGGGTGGCTACACCTTC
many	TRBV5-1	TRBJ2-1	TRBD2	CASSSVAGGNEQFF	TGCGCCAGCAGCTCTGTAGCGGGAGGGAATGAGCAGTTCTTC
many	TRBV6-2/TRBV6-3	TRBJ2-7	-	CASPPGGGRGSYEQYF	TGTGCCAGCCCCCCTGGAGGAGGTCGGGGCTCCTACGAGCAGTACTTC
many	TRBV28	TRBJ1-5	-	CASSLWGWGTDSNQPQHF	TGTGCCAGCAGTTTATGGGGTTGGGGGACTGATAGCAATCAGCCCCAGCATTTT
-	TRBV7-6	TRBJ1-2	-	CASSLSSRTDAGGYTF	TGTGCCAGCAGCTTGTCTTCCCGGACAGACGCGGGAGGCTACACCTTC
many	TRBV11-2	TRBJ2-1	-	CASSHQRGEQFF	TGTGCCAGCAGCCATCAAAGAGGTGAGCAGTTCTTC
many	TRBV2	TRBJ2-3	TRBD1	CASSEGTGRPDTQYF	TGTGCCAGCAGTGAAGGGACAGGGAGGCCAGATACGCAGTATTTT
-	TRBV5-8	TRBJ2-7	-	CASSLAPLSSYEQYF	TGTGCCAGCAGCTTGGCTCCGCTGAGCTCCTACGAGCAGTACTTC
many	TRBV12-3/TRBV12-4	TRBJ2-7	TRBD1	CASSWEQGTEQYF	TGTGCCAGCAGTTGGGAACAGGGGACAGAGCAGTACTTC